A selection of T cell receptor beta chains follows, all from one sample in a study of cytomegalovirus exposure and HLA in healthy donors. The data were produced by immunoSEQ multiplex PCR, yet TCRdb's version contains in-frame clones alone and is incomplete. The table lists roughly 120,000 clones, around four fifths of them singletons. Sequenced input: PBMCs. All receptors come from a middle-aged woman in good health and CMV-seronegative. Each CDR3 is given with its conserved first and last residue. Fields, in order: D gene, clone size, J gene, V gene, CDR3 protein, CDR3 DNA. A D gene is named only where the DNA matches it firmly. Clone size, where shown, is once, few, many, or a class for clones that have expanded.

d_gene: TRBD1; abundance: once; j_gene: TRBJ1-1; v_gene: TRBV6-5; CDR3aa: CASSYSKTGEAFF; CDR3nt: TGTGCCAGCAGTTACTCGAAGACAGGGGAGGCTTTCTTT
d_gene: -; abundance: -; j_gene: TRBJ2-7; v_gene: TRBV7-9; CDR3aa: CASSLINEGEQYF; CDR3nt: TGTGCCAGCAGCTTAATAAATGAGGGCGAGCAGTACTTC
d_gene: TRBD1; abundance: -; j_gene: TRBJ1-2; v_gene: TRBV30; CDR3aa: CAWSVEGAPNYGYTF; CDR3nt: TGTGCCTGGAGTGTAGAGGGGGCGCCTAACTATGGCTACACCTTC
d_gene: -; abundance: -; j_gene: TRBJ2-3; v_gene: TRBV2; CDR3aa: CASSEGLLDTQYF; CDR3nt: TGTGCCAGCAGTGAAGGACTTCTAGATACGCAGTATTTT
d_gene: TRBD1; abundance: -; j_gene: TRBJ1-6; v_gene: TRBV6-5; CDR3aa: CASSYTLGQGKSPLHF; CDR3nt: TGTGCCAGCAGTTACACCTTGGGACAGGGTAAATCACCCCTCCACTTT
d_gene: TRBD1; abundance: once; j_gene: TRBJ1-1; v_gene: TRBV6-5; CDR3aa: CASSYSGTGGARAFF; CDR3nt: TGTGCCAGCAGTTACTCCGGGACAGGGGGTGCCAGGGCTTTCTTT
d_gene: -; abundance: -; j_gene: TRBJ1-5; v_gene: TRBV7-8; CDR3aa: CASSSLGGVVQPQHF; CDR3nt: TGTGCCAGCAGCTCCTTAGGGGGGGTTGTTCAGCCCCAGCATTTT
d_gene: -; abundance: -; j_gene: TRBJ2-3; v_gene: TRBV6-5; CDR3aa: CASSSPQTGTQYF; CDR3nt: TGTGCCAGCAGTTCCCCCCAAACGGGTACGCAGTATTTT
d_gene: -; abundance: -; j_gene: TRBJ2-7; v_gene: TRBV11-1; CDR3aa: CASSENPARGEQYF; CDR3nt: TGTGCCAGCAGCGAAAACCCAGCACGGGGGGAGCAGTACTTC
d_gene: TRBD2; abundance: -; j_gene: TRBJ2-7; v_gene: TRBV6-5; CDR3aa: CASRPGLAGYEQYF; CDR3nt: TGTGCCAGCAGACCGGGACTAGCGGGCTACGAGCAGTACTTC
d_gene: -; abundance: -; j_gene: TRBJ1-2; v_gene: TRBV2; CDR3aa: CASSREGGNGYTF; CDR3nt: TGTGCCAGCAGCCGGGAGGGGGGAAATGGCTACACCTTC
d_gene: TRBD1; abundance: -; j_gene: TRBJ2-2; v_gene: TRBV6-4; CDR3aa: CASSDLGTGDTGELFF; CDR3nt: TGTGCCAGCAGTGACTTGGGGACAGGGGACACCGGGGAGCTGTTTTTT
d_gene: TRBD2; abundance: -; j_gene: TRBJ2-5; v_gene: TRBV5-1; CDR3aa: CASSPGLAGVEETQYF; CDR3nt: TGCGCCAGCAGCCCGGGACTAGCGGGAGTAGAAGAGACCCAGTACTTC
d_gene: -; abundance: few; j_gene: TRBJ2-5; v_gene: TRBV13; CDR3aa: CASSPPGPKETQYF; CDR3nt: TGTGCCAGCAGCCCCCCGGGTCCAAAAGAGACCCAGTACTTC
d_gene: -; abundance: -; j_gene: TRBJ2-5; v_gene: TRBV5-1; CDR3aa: CASYPRSGVEAQYF; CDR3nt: TGCGCCAGCTACCCTCGATCGGGGGTGGAGGCCCAGTACTTC
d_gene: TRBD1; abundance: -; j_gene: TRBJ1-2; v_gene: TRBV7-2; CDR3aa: CASSLDHRGYGYTF; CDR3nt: TGTGCCAGCAGCTTAGATCACAGGGGCTATGGCTACACCTTC
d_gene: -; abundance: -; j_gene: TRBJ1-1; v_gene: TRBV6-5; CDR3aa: CASRSGPGTEAFF; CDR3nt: TGTGCCAGCAGGTCAGGACCGGGGACTGAAGCTTTCTTT
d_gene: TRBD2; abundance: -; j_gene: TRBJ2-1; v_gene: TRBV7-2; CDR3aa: CASSLGIAGGRDEQFF; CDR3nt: TGTGCCAGCAGCTTAGGTATAGCGGGGGGGCGCGATGAGCAGTTCTTC
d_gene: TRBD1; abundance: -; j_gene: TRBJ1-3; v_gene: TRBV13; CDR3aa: CASSLRDRRFISGNTIYF; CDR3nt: TGTGCCAGCAGCCTTCGGGACAGGCGATTCATCTCTGGAAACACCATATATTTT
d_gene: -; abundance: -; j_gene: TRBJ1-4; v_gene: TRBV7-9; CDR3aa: CASSLETGTNEKLFF; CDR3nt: TGTGCCAGCAGCTTAGAGACAGGAACCAATGAAAAACTGTTTTTT
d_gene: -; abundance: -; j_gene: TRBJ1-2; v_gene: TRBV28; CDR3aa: CASSSKDFGLGGYTF; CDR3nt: TGTGCCAGCAGTTCGAAGGACTTCGGGCTGGGAGGCTACACCTTC
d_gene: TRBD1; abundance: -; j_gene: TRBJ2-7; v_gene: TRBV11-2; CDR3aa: CASSPWTGDSYEQYF; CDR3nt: TGTGCCAGCAGCCCGTGGACAGGGGACTCCTACGAGCAGTACTTC
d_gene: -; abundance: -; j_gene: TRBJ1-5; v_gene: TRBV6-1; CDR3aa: CASRLIQGTNQPQHF; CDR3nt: TGTGCCAGCCGCCTGATACAGGGCACCAATCAGCCCCAGCATTTT
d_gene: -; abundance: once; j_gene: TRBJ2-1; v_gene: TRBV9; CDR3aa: CASSVGRDNEQFF; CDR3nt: TGTGCCAGCAGCGTAGGCCGGGACAATGAGCAGTTCTTC
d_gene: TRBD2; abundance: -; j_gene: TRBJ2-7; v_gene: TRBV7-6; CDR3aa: CASSPRLAGAYEQYF; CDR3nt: TGTGCCAGCAGCCCAAGACTAGCGGGAGCGTACGAGCAGTACTTC
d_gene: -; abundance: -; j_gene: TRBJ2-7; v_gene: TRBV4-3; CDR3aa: CASSQDRYLSYEQYF; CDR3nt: TGCGCCAGCAGCCAAGATCGTTACCTAAGCTACGAGCAGTACTTC
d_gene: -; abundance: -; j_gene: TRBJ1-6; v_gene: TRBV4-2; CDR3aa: CASSQVDRANSPLHF; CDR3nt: TGTGCCAGCAGCCAAGTCGACAGAGCCAATTCACCCCTCCACTTT
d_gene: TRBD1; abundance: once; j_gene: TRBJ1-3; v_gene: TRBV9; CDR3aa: CASSAGTGDAGNTIYF; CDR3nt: TGTGCCAGCAGCGCCGGGACAGGGGATGCGGGAAACACCATATATTTT
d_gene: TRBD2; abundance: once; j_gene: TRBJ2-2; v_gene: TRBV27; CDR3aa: CASKETGLNTGELFF; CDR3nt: TGTGCCAGCAAAGAAACGGGACTAAACACCGGGGAGCTGTTTTTT
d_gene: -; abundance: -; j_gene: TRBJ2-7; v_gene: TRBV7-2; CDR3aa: CASSIRVGEQYF; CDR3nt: TGTGCCAGCAGCATTCGTGTCGGGGAGCAGTACTTC
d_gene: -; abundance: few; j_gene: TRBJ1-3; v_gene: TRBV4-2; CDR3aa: CASSQDQEGPGNTIYF; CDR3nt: TGTGCCAGCAGCCAAGATCAGGAGGGACCGGGAAACACCATATATTTT
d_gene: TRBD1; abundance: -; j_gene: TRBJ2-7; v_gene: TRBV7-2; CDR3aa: CASSQQGYEQYF; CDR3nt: TGTGCCAGCAGCCAACAGGGGTACGAGCAGTACTTC
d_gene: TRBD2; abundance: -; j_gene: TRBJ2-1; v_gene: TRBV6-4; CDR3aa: CASSESGGGNEQFF; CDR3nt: TGTGCCAGCAGTGAGTCGGGGGGGGGCAATGAGCAGTTCTTC
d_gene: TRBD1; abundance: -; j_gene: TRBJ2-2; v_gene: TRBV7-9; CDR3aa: CASSSGQTNTGELFF; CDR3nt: TGTGCCAGCAGCTCGGGACAGACAAACACCGGGGAGCTGTTTTTT
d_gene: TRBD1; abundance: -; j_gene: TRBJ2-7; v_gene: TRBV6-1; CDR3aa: CASREDTGGSPYEQYF; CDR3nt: TGTGCCAGCAGGGAAGACACAGGGGGGTCCCCCTACGAGCAGTACTTC
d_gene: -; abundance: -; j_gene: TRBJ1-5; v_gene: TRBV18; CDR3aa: CASSPGRGYSNQPQHF; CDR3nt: TGTGCCAGCTCACCAGGTAGGGGTTATAGCAATCAGCCCCAGCATTTT
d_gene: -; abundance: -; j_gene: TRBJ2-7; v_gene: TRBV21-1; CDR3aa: CASSPKGDLRYEQYF; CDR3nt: TGTGCCAGCAGCCCTAAAGGGGACTTGAGGTACGAGCAGTACTTC
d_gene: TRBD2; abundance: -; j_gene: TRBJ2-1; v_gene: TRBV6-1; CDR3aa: CASTRSGGAGFF; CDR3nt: TGTGCCAGCACTCGGAGCGGGGGGGCGGGGTTCTTC
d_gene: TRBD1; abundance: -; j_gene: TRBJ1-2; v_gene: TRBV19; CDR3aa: CASGDRYNYGYTF; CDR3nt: TGTGCCAGTGGGGACAGGTATAACTATGGCTACACCTTC
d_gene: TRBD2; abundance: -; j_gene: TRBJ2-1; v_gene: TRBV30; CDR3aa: CAWTSGNSYNEQFF; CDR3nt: TGTGCCTGGACTAGCGGGAATTCCTACAATGAGCAGTTCTTC
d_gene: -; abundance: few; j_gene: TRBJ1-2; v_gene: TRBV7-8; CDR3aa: CASSQTTRGVYGYTF; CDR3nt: TGTGCCAGCAGCCAAACGACTAGGGGAGTCTATGGCTACACCTTC
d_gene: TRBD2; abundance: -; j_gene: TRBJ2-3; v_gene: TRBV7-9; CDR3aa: CASSLAVSGTDTQYF; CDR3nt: TGTGCCAGCAGCTTAGCGGTTAGCGGGACGGATACGCAGTATTTT
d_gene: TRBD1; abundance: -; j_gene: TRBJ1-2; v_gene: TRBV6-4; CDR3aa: CASSPGTGLTYNYGYTF; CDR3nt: TGTGCCAGCAGTCCCGGGACAGGACTTACATATAACTATGGCTACACCTTC
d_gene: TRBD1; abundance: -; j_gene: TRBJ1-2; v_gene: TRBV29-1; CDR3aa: CSDQQGNYGYTF; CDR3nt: TGCAGCGATCAACAGGGGAACTATGGCTACACCTTC
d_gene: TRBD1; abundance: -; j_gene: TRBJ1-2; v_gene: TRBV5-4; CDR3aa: CASRREYRDRGDGYTF; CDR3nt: TGTGCCAGCAGGAGGGAATACCGGGACAGGGGGGATGGCTACACCTTC
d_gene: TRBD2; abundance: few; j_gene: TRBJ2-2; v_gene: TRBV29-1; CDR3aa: CSVAGLAGGDTGELFF; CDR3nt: TGCAGCGTAGCGGGACTAGCGGGGGGTGACACCGGGGAGCTGTTTTTT
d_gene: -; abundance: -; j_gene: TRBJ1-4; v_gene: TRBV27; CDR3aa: CASSLTVNEKLFF; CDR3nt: TGTGCCAGCAGCCTGACAGTCAATGAAAAACTGTTTTTT
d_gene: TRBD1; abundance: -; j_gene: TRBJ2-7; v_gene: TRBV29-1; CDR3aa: CSVEFEGAREQYF; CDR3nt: TGCAGCGTTGAATTTGAGGGGGCGAGGGAGCAGTACTTC
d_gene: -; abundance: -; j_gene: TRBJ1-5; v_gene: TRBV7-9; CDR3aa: CSSKGGNKQPQHF; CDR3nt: TGTTCCTCTAAGGGAGGGAATAAGCAGCCCCAGCATTTT
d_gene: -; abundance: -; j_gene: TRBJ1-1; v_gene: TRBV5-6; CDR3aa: CASRLWEAAGAFF; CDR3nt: TGTGCCAGCCGCCTTTGGGAGGCCGCAGGAGCTTTCTTT
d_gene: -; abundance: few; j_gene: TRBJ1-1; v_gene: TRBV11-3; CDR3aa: CASSLSGAEAFF; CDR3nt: TGTGCCAGCAGCTTAAGCGGCGCTGAAGCTTTCTTT
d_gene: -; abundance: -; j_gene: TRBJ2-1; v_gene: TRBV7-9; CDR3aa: CASSLQASSNEQFF; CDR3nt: TGTGCCAGCAGCTTACAGGCGTCCTCCAATGAGCAGTTCTTC
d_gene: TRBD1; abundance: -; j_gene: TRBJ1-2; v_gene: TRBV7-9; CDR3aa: CASSLDGDRAGYGYTF; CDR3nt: TGTGCCAGCAGCTTAGACGGCGACAGGGCTGGCTATGGCTACACCTTC
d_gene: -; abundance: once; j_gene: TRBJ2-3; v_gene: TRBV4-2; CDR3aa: CASSQVTGRTDTQYF; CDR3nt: TGTGCCAGCAGCCAAGTAACAGGTCGCACAGATACGCAGTATTTT
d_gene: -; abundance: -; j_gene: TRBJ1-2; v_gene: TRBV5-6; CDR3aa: CASSARVGGYTF; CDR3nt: TGTGCCAGCAGCGCCAGGGTGGGTGGCTACACCTTC